Listed below are T cell receptor beta chains from one sample, sequenced in a study of molecular identifiers for immune sequencing clone quantification. TCRdb re-analysed the PCR reads in MiXCR, keeping a single row per CDR3 protein. The sample has about 510,000 distinct CDR3 sequences; around 23% are singletons. Source material: naive CD8+ T cells from blood, with Jurkat cell RNA spiked in. These receptors came from a human donor in good health. Some libraries in this study had Jurkat cell RNA spiked in. CDR3s include the opening cysteine and the closing phenylalanine or tryptophan.

V: TRBV5-3; J: TRBJ2-3; CDR3: CASSLVVATSADTQYF
V: TRBV27; J: TRBJ1-5; CDR3: CASSPGTGGSAGAQKPQHF
V: TRBV18; J: TRBJ2-7; CDR3: CASSPTGGAGVEQYF
V: TRBV4-1; J: TRBJ2-7; CDR3: CASSQVARTSGRAYEQYF
V: TRBV28; J: TRBJ1-1; CDR3: CASSWGSLMNTEAFF
V: TRBV4-3; J: TRBJ2-7; CDR3: CASSQDVGTGSYEQYF
V: TRBV6-2/TRBV6-3; J: TRBJ2-2; CDR3: CVTVNWHTGELFF
V: TRBV11-2; J: TRBJ2-5; CDR3: CASSLNEETQYF
V: TRBV19; J: TRBJ2-3; CDR3: CASSIGKRGGTDTQYF
V: TRBV24-1; J: TRBJ2-6; CDR3: CATSTYKDGTLNVLTF
V: TRBV7-3; J: TRBJ2-1; CDR3: CASSLYVAVNNEQFF
V: TRBV18; J: TRBJ2-1; CDR3: CASSPLGSSYNEQLF
V: TRBV5-5; J: TRBJ2-3; CDR3: CASSLWTPTDTQYF
V: TRBV6-5; J: TRBJ2-7; CDR3: CASSSSSFYEQYF
V: TRBV25-1; J: TRBJ2-5; CDR3: CASSELRGQETQYF
V: TRBV29-1; J: TRBJ2-7; CDR3: CSVEVVGLYEQYF
V: TRBV13; J: TRBJ1-5; CDR3: CASSLERGQPQHF
V: TRBV27; J: TRBJ1-5; CDR3: CASSSGPGDQPQHF
V: TRBV6-5; J: TRBJ2-5; CDR3: CASSYSRRTIQETQYF
V: TRBV9; J: TRBJ2-5; CDR3: CASSLPGQGIQETQYF
V: TRBV11-2; J: TRBJ2-1; CDR3: CAGSLQAEQFF
V: TRBV2; J: TRBJ2-5; CDR3: CASSDPGQQKYF
V: TRBV11-2; J: TRBJ1-1; CDR3: CASTFSGRGTTEAFF
V: TRBV19; J: TRBJ1-1; CDR3: CASSFEGYTEASF
V: TRBV2; J: TRBJ1-1; CDR3: CASSGWGLDTEAFF
V: TRBV30; J: TRBJ2-7; CDR3: CAWSAAATYEQYF
V: TRBV2; J: TRBJ1-5; CDR3: CASSDSGIQPQHF
V: TRBV6-5; J: TRBJ2-1; CDR3: CASGGQEYNEQFF
V: TRBV6-5; J: TRBJ2-1; CDR3: CASSLGTAVEQFF
V: TRBV9; J: TRBJ2-3; CDR3: CASSVEQACTDTQYF
V: TRBV30; J: TRBJ2-1; CDR3: CAWSVGFSEQFF
V: TRBV9; J: TRBJ2-1; CDR3: CASSAPQGGDNEQLF
V: TRBV4-3; J: TRBJ1-2; CDR3: CASSQDQGQYYGYTF
V: TRBV25-1; J: TRBJ2-7; CDR3: CASRGQSGNDYGQYF
V: TRBV28; J: TRBJ2-1; CDR3: CASSPSAVNNEQFF
V: TRBV10-3; J: TRBJ2-3; CDR3: CAISEGLALTDTQYF
V: TRBV6-6; J: TRBJ1-4; CDR3: CASSRGRSEEKLFF